This entry lists 2 T cell receptor beta chains sequenced from one sample in a study of beta chain features in type 1 diabetes (dated by TCRdb to about 2018). Overall study results and their limits: In all four CD4+ subsets, TCRB CDR3 length was moderately but significantly shorter in type 1 diabetes patients.

The library was obtained by the immunoSEQ multiplex PCR assay. The entire amount of isolated RNA was reverse transcribed using the High Capacity cDNA Reverse Transcription Kit, so the sequenced TCRB transcripts were expressed ones. TCRdb provides this immuneACCESS table in a form limited to in-frame rearrangements. Some clones are lacking; in checked studies, under half of them reflect an unresolved V gene, and why the rest are absent is not known. The sample table records roughly 340,000 clones; approximately 13% of these occur just once. Around 0.016% of the sample is taken by the ten largest. Their specific antigens are unknown. The sample consisted of naive CD4+ T cells from blood. Explained via the paper, the cell subset or site label denotes: true naive CD4+ T cells. The receptor set was obtained from a woman aged 18-29 years with type 1 diabetes.

This clone was seen a few times. Here the CDR3 reads CASSYRPLAEETQYF. In DNA, the CDR3 is TGTGCCAGCAGCTACAGACCTTTAGCGGAAGAGACCCAGTACTTC. The rearrangement uses TRBV9 and TRBJ2-5; TRBD2 is a possible D gene (6 bases). This CDR3 is built from 15 residues. Trimming removed 4 bases at V and 3 bases at J, with 16 bases between. Germline lookup yields CDR1 SGDLS and CDR2 YYNGEE. Looking up the rest from reference TRBV9 and TRBJ2-5 gives the full variable domain: DSGVTQTPKHLITATGQRVTLRCSPRSGDLSVYWYQQSLDQGLQFLIQYYNGEERAKGNILERFSAQQFPDLHSELNLSSLELGDSALYFCASSYRPLAEETQYFGPGTRLLVL.

This clone has more than one count but fewer than ten. The gene calls are TRBV13 and TRBJ1-1, with TRBD1 matching over 7 bases. Trimming at V came to 3 bases and at J to 0 bases, leaving 4 bases not matched to a gene. This CDR3 region has 15 residues. In germline, CDR1 is PRHDT, CDR2 FYEKMQ (reference sequence). CDR3 coding DNA: TGTGCCAGCAGCTTTCGGACAGGTCTGAACACTGAAGCTTTCTTT. Translation gives CASSFRTGLNTEAFF.